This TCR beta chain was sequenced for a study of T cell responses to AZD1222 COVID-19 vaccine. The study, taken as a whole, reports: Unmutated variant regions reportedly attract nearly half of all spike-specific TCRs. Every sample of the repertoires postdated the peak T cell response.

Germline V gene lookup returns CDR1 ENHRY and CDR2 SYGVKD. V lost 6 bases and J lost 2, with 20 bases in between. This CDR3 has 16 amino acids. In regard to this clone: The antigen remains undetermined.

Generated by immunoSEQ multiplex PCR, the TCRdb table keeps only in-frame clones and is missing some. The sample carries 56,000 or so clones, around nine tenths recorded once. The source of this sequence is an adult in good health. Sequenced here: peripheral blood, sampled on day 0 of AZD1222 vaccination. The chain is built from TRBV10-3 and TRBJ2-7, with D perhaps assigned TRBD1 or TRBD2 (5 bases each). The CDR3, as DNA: TGTGCCATCAGGCCGGGACCGGAATATATGCCCTACGAGCAGTACTTC. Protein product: CAIRPGPEYMPYEQYF.